This T cell receptor (beta chain) was found in a study of identifying expanded T cells in peripheral blood. TCRdb keeps only in-frame clones here, not all; method: immunoSEQ multiplex PCR. The table records approximately 100,000 clones, around 89% of them present only once. This TCR derives from a person between 18 and 70 years old in good health. Sequenced sample: blood.

The CDR3 coding sequence is TGTGCCAGCTCACCCCAGGCAGTGCCCTACGAGCAGTACTTC. Translation gives CASSPQAVPYEQYF. This sequence joins TRBV18 and TRBJ2-7; D gene unclear. The CDR3 covers 14 residues. Germline values: CDR1 KGHSH, CDR2 LQKENI. V gave up 3 bases and J gave up 2 bases, with 11 bases separating them.